The TCR beta chain described here comes from a study of regulatory T cells in long-lasting Graves disease. Findings of the study overall: The study found persistent patients shared more public clonotypes (about 3,000) than new patients (just over 950).

The J segment lost 3 bases and the V segment lost 3 bases, leaving 8 bases of the junction unmatched. The CDR3 is 15 residues long. CDR1 DFQATT and CDR2 SNEGSKA come from the germline V gene (reference sequence). Turning to this clonotype: Its antigen is currently unknown.

Described time point: newly diagnosed GD, antithyroid drugs for less than 3 months. Extracted RNA from PBMCs served as the source of the TCR library. Collection of peripheral blood (nine milliliters) was done using EDTA tubes. Arm-PCR of CDR3 regions with iRepertoire HTBI primers generated TCR beta libraries. TCRdb re-called the multiplex PCR reads with MiXCR, one entry per CDR3 protein. Of fewer than 650,000 distinct CDR3 sequences in the sample, 15% to 20% are singletons; the top ten hold around 13%. The same specimen was also included in a second study, on T cells in Graves' hyperthyroidism and ophthalmopathy. That source reports: Researchers report that a 13 V-J model separated ophthalmopathy from stable hyperthyroidism.

The V call is TRBV20-1, the J call TRBJ2-3; 8 nucleotides align to TRBD2. The sequence was collected from a man aged 18 to 30 with Graves disease. The source was peripheral blood mononuclear cells (PBMCs), collected at new diagnosis, from a patient treated with antithyroid drugs. The CDR3 DNA reads TGCAGTGCTAGGCCCCCGGGACTAGTGACAGATACGCAGTATTTT. Protein sequence: CSARPPGLVTDTQYF.